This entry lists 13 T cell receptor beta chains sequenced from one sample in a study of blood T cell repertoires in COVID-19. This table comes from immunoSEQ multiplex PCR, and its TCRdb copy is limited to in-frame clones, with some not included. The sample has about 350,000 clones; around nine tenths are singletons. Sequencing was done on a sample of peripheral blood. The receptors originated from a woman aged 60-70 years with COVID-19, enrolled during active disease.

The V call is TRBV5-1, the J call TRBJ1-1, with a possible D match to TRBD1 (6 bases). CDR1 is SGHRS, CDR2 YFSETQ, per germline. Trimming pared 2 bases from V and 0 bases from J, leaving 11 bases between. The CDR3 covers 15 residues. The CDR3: CASSFSTGVNTEAFF. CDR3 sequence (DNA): TGCGCCAGCAGCTTCTCGACAGGTGTGAACACTGAAGCTTTCTTT.

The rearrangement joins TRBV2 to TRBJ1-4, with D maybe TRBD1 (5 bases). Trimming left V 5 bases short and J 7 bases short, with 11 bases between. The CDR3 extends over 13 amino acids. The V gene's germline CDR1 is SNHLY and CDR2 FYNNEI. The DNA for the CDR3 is TGTGCCAGCAGTAGGGGCTCGGGTGAAAAACTGTTTTTT. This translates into CASSRGSGEKLFF.

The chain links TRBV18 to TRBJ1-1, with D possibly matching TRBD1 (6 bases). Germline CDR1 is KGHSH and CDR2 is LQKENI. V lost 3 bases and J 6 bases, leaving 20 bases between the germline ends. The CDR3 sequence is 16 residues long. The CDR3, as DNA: TGTGCCAGCTCACCCCGGGGAGGGGGTACGGGCGCTGAAGCTTTCTTT. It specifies CASSPRGGGTGAEAFF.

The CDR3 sequence: CAWSPTGGRAEKLFF. In DNA, the CDR3 is TGTGCCTGGAGTCCTACCGGGGGGCGGGCTGAAAAACTGTTTTTT. The genes are TRBV30 and TRBJ1-4; tentatively, D is TRBD1 (6 bases). CDR1 is GTSNPN, CDR2 SVGIG, per germline (reference sequence). The V gene lost 2 bases and the J gene lost 7 bases, with 17 bases spanning the gap. The CDR3 is 15 amino acids.

Here the CDR3 reads CASTQGFNQPQHF. CDR3 nucleotides: TGTGCCAGCACACAGGGATTCAATCAGCCCCAGCATTTT. The chain is built from TRBV19 and TRBJ1-5; maybe TRBD1 (6 bases). The V gene's germline CDR1 is LNHDA and CDR2 SQIVND (reference sequence). V shed 9 bases and J shed 3 bases, with 12 bases lying between them. The length of the CDR3 is 13 residues.

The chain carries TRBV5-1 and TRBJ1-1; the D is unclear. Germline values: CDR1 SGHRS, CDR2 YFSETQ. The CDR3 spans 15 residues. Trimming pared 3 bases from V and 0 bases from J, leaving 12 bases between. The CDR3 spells CASSYGLLMNTEAFF. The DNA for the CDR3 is TGCGCCAGCAGCTATGGGCTACTCATGAACACTGAAGCTTTCTTT.

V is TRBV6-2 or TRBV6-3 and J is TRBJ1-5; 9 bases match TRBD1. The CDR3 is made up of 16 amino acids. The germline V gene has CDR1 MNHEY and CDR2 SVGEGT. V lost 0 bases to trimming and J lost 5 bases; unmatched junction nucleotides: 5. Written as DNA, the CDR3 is TGTGCCAGCAGTTACTCGAATAACAGGGGGCATCAGCCCCAGCATTTT. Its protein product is CASSYSNNRGHQPQHF.

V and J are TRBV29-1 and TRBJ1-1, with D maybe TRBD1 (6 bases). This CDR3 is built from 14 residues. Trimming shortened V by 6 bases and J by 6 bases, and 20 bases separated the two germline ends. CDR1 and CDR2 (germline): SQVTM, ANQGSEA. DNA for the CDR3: TGCAGCGTCCGAGGGAGGGGGGGGTATCCTGAAGCTTTCTTT. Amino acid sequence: CSVRGRGGYPEAFF.

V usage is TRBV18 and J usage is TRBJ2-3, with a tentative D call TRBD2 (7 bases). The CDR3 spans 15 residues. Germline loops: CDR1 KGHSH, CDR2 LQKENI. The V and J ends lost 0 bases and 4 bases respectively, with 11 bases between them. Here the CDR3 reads CASSPPRGGADTQYF. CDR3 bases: TGTGCCAGCTCACCACCTAGGGGGGGTGCAGATACGCAGTATTTT.

CDR3 protein: CASRAGTNYGYTF. The CDR3, as DNA: TGTGCCAGCAGGGCCGGGACTAACTATGGCTACACCTTC. The V call is TRBV2, the J call TRBJ1-2, with D uncertain. This CDR3 has 13 amino acids. V was pared by 6 bases and J by 0 bases, with 8 bases between. The germline gives CDR1 SNHLY, CDR2 FYNNEI.

CDR3 bases: TGTGCCAGCAGTGCCCGGACAGCAGCTAATGAAAAACTGTTTTTT. Its translation is CASSARTAANEKLFF. The rearrangement joins TRBV2 to TRBJ1-4; D might be TRBD1 (6 bases). The CDR3 contains 15 residues. Trimming left V 4 bases short and J 3 bases short, with 12 bases between. The V gene's germline CDR1 is SNHLY and CDR2 FYNNEI.

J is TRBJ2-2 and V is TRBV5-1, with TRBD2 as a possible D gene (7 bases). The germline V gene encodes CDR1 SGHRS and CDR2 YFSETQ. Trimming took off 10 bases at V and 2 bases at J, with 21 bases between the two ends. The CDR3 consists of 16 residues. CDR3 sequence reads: CASSRIGGVNTGELFF. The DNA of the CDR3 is TGCGCCTCCAGCAGGATAGGGGGGGTAAACACCGGGGAGCTGTTTTTT.

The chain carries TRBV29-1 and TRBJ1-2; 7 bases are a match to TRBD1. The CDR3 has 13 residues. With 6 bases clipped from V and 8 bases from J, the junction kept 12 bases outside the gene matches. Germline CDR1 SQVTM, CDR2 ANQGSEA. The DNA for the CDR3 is TGCAGCGTCTTGACAGGGAAGCATCACGGCTACACCTTC. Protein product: CSVLTGKHHGYTF.